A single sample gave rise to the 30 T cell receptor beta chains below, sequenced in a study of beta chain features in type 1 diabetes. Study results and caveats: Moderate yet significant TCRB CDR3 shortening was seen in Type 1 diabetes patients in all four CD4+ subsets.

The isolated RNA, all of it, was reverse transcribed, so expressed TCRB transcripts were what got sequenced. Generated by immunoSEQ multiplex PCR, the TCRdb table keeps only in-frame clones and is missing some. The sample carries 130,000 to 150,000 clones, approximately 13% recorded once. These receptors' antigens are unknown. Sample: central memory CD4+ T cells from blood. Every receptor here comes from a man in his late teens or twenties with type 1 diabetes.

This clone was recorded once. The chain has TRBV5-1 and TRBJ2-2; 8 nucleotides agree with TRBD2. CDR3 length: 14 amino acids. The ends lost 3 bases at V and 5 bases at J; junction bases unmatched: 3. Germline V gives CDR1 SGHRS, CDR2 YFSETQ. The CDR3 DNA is TGCGCCAGCAGCTCCGCGGGGGGAACCGGGGAGCTGTTTTTT. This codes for CASSSAGGTGELFF.

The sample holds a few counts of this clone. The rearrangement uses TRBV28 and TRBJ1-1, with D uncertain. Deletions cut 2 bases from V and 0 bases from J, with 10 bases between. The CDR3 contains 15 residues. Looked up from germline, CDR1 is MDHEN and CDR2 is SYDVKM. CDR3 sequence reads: CASSLHSSLNTEAFF. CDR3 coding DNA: TGTGCCAGCAGTTTACACAGCTCCCTGAACACTGAAGCTTTCTTT.

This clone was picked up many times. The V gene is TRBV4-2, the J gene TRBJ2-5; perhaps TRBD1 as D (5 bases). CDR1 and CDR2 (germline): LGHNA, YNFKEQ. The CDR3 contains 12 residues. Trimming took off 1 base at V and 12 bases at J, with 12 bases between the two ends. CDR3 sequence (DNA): TGTGCCAGCAGCCAAGCCACAGGACGGAAGTACTTC. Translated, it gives CASSQATGRKYF.

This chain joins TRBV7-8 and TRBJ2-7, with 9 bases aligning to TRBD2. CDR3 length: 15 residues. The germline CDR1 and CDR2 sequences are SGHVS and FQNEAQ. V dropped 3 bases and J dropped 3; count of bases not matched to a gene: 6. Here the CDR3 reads CASSFSSGIGYEQYF. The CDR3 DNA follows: TGTGCCAGCAGCTTTTCTAGCGGGATCGGCTACGAGCAGTACTTC.

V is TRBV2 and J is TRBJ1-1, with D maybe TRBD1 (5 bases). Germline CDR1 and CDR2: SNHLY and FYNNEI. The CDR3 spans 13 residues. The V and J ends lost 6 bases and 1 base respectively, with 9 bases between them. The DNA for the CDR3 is TGTGCCAGCAGGTTGACAGCGAACACTGAAGCTTTCTTT. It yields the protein CASRLTANTEAFF.

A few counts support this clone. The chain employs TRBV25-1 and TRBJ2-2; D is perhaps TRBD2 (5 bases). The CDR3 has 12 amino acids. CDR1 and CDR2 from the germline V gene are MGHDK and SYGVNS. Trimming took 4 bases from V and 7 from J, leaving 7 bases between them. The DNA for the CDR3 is TGTGCCAGCAGTGGGGAGATCGGGGAGCTGTTTTTT. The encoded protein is CASSGEIGELFF.

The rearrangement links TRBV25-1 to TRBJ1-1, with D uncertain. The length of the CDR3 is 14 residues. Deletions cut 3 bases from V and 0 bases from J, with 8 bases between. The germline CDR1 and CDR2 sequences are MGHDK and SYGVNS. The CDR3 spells CASSDSGMNTEAFF. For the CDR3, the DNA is TGTGCCAGCAGTGATTCGGGGATGAACACTGAAGCTTTCTTT.

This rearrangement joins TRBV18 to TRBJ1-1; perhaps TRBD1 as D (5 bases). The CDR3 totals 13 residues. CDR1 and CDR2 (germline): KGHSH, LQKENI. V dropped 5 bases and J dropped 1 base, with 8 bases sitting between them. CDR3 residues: CASSGQGNTEAFF. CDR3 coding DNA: TGTGCCAGCTCAGGACAAGGGAACACTGAAGCTTTCTTT.

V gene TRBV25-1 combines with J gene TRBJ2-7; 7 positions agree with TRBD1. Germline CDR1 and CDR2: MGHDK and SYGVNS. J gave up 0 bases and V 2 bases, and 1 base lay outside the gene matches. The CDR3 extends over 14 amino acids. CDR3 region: CASSEGTDSYEQYF. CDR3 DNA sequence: TGTGCCAGCAGTGAAGGGACAGACTCCTACGAGCAGTACTTC.

The CDR3: CASGLVLRGSPLHF. CDR3 DNA sequence: TGTGCTAGTGGTTTGGTACTTAGGGGTTCACCCCTCCACTTT. The V call is TRBV12-5, the J call TRBJ1-6, with a possible D match to TRBD1 (5 bases). Germline lookup yields CDR1 LGHNT and CDR2 FRNRAP. Trimming took off 0 bases at V and 9 bases at J, with 9 bases between the two ends. The CDR3 consists of 14 residues.

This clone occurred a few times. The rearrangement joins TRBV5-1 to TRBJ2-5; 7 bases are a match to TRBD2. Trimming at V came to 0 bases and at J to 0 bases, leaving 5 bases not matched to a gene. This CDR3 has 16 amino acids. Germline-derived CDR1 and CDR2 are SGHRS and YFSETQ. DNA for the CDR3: TGCGCCAGCAGCTTGGAGGCTAGCGGTTACCAAGAGACCCAGTACTTC. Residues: CASSLEASGYQETQYF.

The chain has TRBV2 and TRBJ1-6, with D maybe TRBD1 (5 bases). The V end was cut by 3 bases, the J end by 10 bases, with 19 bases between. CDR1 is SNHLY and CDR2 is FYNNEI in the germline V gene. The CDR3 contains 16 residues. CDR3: CASSDLGTPDGSPLHF. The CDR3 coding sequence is TGTGCCAGCAGTGATTTGGGGACCCCCGATGGGTCACCCCTCCACTTT.

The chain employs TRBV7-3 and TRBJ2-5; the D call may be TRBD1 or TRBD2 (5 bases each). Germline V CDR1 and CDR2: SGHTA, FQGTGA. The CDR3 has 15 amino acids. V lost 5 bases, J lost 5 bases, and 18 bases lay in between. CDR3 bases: TGTGCCAGCAGCCCCAGTTCCGGGACGGAGGAGACCCAGTACTTC. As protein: CASSPSSGTEETQYF.

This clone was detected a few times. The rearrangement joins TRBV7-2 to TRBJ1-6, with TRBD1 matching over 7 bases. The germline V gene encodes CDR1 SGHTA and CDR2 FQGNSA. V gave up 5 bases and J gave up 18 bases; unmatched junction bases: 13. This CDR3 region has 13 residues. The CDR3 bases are TGTGCCAGCAGCCAAACGGCGGCGGGACAGCCCCACTTT. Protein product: CASSQTAAGQPHF.

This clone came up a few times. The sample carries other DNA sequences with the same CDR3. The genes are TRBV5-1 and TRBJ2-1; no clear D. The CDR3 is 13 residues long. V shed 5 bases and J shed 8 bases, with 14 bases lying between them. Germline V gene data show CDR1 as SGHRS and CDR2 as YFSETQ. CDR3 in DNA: TGCGCCAGCAGTTCCGGGTTTGGCGATGAGCAGTTCTTC. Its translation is CASSSGFGDEQFF.

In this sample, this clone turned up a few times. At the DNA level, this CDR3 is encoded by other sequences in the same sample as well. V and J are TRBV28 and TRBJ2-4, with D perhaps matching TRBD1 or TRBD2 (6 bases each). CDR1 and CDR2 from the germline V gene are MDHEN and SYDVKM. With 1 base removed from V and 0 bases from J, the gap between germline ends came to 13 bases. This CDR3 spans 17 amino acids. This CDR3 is CASSLLGGPLAKNIQYF. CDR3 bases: TGTGCCAGCAGTTTATTAGGGGGGCCGCTAGCCAAAAACATTCAGTACTTC.

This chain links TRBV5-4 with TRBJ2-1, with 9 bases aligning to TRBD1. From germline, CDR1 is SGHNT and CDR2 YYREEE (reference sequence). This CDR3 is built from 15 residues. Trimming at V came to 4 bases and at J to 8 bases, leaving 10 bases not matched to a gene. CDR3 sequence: CASSHPRDRDHEQFF. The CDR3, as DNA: TGTGCCAGCAGCCACCCTAGGGACAGGGACCATGAGCAGTTCTTC.

Here the CDR3 reads CASSEKTSGGADYNEQFF. CDR3 DNA sequence: TGTGCCAGCTCAGAGAAGACTAGCGGGGGGGCGGACTACAATGAGCAGTTCTTC. V and J are TRBV18 and TRBJ2-1; 14 bases are a match to TRBD2. CDR3 length: 18 amino acids. V dropped 5 bases and J dropped 3; count of bases not matched to a gene: 9. The germline CDR1 and CDR2 sequences are KGHSH and LQKENI.

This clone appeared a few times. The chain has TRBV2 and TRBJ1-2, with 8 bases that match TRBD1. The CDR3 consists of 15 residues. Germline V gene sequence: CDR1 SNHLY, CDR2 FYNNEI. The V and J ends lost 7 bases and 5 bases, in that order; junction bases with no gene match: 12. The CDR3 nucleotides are TGTGCCAGCACTACCCCGGACAGGGCGGGGTATGGCTACACCTTC. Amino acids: CASTTPDRAGYGYTF.

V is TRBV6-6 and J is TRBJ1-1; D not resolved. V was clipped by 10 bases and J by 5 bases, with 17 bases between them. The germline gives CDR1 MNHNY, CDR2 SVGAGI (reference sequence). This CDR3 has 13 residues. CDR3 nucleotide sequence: TGTGCCACCGATGACATTTTGGAGACTGAAGCTTTCTTT. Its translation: CATDDILETEAFF.

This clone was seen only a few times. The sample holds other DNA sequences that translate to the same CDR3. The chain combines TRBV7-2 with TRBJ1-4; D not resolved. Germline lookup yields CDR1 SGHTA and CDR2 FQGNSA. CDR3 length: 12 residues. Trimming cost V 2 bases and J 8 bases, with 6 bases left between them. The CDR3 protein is CASSLSREKLFF. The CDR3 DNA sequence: TGTGCCAGCAGCTTAAGTCGCGAAAAACTGTTTTTT.

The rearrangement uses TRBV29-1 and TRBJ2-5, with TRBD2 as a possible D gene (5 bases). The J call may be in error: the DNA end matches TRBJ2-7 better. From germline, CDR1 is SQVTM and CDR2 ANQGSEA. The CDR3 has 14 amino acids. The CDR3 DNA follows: TGCAGCGTAACAAGGGCGGGCGATTACTACGAGCAGTACTTC. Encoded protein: CSVTRAGDYYEQYF.

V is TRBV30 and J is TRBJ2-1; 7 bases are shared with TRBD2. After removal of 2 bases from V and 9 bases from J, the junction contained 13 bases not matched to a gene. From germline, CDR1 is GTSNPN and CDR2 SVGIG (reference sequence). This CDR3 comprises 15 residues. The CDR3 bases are TGTGCCTGGAGTACCGGACTAGTCAGTCTTGGTGAGCAGTTCTTC. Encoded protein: CAWSTGLVSLGEQFF.

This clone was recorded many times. In DNA, the CDR3 is TGTGCCAGCAGCCCCAAGAGGAGGATCTCCTACAATGAGCAGTTCTTC. Its translation: CASSPKRRISYNEQFF. This chain links TRBV7-9 with TRBJ2-1, with D maybe TRBD2 (5 bases). The V end lost 5 bases, the J end lost 0 bases, and 14 bases lay between the germline ends. CDR1 and CDR2 (germline): SEHNR, FQNEAQ (reference sequence). The CDR3 runs to 16 residues.

The CDR3 bases are TGTGCCAGCAGCTTAGTTTCAGGGATCCATGGCTACACCTTC. It is translated as CASSLVSGIHGYTF. The V and J genes are TRBV7-9 and TRBJ1-2; a weak D match, TRBD1 (5 bases). The V end was cut by 1 base, the J end by 6 bases, with 12 bases between. CDR1 and CDR2 from the germline V gene are SEHNR and FQNEAQ (reference sequence). The CDR3 runs to 14 residues.

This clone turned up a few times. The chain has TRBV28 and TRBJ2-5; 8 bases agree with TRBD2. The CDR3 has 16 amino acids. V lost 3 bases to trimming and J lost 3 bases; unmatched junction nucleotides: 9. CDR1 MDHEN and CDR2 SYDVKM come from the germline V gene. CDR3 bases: TGTGCCAGCAGTTTGGCGGGAGGACTTTCGGAAGAGACCCAGTACTTC. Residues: CASSLAGGLSEETQYF. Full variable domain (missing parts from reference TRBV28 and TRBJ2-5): DVKVTQSSRYLVKRTGEKVFLECVQDMDHENMFWYRQDPGLGLRLIYFSYDVKMKEKGDIPEGYSVSREKKERFSLILESASTNQTSMYLCASSLAGGLSEETQYFGPGTRLLVL.

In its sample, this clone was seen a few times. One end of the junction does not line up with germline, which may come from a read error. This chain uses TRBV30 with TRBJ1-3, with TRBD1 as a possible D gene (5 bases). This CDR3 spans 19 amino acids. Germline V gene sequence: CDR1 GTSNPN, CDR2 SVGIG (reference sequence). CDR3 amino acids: CGWIRGRTIDSYSGNTIYF. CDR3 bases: TGTGGCTGGATCAGAGGGAGGACAATCGATAGTTACTCTGGAAACACCATATATTTT. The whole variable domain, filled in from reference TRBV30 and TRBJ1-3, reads SQTIHQWPATLVQPVGSPLSLECTVEGTSNPNLYWYRQAAGRGLQLLFYSVGIGQISSEVPQNLSASRPQDRQFILSSKKLLLSDSGFYLCGWIRGRTIDSYSGNTIYFGEGSWLTVV.

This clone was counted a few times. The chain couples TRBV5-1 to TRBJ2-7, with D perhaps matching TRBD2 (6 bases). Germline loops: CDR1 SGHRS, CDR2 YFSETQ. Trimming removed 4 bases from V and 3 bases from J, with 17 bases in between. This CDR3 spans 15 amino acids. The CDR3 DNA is TGCGCCAGCAGCCCCGGACCGGGGGTCTACTACGAGCAGTACTTC. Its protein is CASSPGPGVYYEQYF.

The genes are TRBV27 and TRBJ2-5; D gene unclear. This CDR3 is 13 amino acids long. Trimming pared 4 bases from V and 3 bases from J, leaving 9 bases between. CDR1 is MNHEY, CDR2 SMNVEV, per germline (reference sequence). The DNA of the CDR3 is TGTGCCAGCAGTTGGTCGGGCGAAGAGACCCAGTACTTC. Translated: CASSWSGEETQYF.

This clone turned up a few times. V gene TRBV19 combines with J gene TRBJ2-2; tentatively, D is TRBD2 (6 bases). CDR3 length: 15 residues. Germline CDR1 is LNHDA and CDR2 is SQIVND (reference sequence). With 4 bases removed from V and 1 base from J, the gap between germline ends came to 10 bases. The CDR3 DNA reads TGTGCCAGTAGTACCGGGAGCGAGAACACCGGGGAGCTGTTTTTT. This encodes CASSTGSENTGELFF.